The T cell receptor (beta chain) described here comes from a study of T cell changes during pregnancy in multiple sclerosis. Clones were read by immunoSEQ multiplex PCR, and TCRdb kept only the in-frame ones, dropping some. The sample lists 120,000 or so clones, approximately 93% seen once, with under 7% in the top ten. V dropped 7 bases and J dropped 13 bases, with 16 bases sitting between them. Germline-derived CDR1 and CDR2 are MNHEY and SVGAGI. The CDR3 has 11 amino acids. The TCR was taken from a female donor with multiple sclerosis, enrolled in a pregnancy study. The chain has TRBV6-5 and TRBJ1-2; D unresolved. The sample here was peripheral blood, taken before pregnancy. CDR3 sequence reads: CASNPWESRTF. The DNA of the CDR3 is TGTGCCAGCAACCCTTGGGAGTCCCGCACCTTC.